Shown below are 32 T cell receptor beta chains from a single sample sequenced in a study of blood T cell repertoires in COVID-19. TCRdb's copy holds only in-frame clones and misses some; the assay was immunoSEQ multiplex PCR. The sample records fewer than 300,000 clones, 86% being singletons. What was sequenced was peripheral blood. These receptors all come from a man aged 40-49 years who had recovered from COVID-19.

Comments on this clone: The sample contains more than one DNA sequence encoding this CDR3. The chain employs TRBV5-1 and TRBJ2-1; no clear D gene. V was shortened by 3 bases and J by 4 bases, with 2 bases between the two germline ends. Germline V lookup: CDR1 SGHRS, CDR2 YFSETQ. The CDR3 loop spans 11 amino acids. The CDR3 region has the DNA TGCGCCAGCAGCTCGTACAATGAGCAGTTCTTC. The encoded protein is CASSSYNEQFF.

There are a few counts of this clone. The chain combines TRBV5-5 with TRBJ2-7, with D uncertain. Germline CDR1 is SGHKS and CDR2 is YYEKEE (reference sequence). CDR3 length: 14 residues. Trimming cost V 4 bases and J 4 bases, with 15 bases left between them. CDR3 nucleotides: TGTGCCAGCAGCCATTCCCATCAAGAGTACGAGCAGTACTTC. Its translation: CASSHSHQEYEQYF.

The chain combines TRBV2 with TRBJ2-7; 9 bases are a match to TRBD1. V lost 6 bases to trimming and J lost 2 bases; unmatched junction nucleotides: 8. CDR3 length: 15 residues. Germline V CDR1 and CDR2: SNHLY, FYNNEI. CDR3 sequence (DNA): TGTGCCAGCAGGGGGGACAGGGTAAACCCCTACGAGCAGTACTTC. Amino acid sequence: CASRGDRVNPYEQYF.

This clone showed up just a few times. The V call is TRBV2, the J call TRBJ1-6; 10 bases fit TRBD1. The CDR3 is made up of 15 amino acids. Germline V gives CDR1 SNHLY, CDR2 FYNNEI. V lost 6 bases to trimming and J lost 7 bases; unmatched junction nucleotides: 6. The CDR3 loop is CASSDRTGGNSPLHF. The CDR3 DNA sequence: TGTGCCAGCAGCGATCGGACAGGGGGAAATTCACCCCTCCACTTT.

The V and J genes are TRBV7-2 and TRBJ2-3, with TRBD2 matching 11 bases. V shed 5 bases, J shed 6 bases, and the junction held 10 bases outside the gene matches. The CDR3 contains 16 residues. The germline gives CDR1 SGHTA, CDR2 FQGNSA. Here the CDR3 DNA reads TGTGCCAGCAGCCGTAGCGGGGGGGGATCTAGTGATACGCAGTATTTT. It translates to CASSRSGGGSSDTQYF.

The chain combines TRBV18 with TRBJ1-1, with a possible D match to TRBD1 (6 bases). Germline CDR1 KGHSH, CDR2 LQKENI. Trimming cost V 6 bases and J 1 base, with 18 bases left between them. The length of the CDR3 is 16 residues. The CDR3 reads CASSHRSGQRNTEAFF. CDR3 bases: TGTGCCAGCTCCCATCGATCCGGACAGCGGAACACTGAAGCTTTCTTT.

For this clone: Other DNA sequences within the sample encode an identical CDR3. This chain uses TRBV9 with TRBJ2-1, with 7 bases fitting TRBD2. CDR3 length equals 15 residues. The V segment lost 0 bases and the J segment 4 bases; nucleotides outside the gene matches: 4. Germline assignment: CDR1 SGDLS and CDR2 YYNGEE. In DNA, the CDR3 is TGTGCCAGCAGCGTAGGGTCTAGCGGATACAATGAGCAGTTCTTC. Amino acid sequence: CASSVGSSGYNEQFF. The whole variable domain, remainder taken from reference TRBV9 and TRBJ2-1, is DSGVTQTPKHLITATGQRVTLRCSPRSGDLSVYWYQQSLDQGLQFLIQYYNGEERAKGNILERFSAQQFPDLHSELNLSSLELGDSALYFCASSVGSSGYNEQFFGPGTRLTVL.

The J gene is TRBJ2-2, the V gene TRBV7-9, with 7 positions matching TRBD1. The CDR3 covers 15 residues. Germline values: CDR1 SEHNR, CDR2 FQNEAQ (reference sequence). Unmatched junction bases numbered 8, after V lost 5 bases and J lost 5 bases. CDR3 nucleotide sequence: TGTGCCAGCAGCACCGGGACAGTCTTAACCGGGGAGCTGTTTTTT. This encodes CASSTGTVLTGELFF.

The CDR3 nucleotides read TGCAGCGTCCCACCCTCCGGACAGGGGAAGTGGGAGACCCAGTACTTC. Translating it yields CSVPPSGQGKWETQYF. The chain links TRBV29-1 to TRBJ2-5; 9 bases fit TRBD1. From germline, CDR1 is SQVTM and CDR2 ANQGSEA. The CDR3 runs to 16 residues. V trimming: 6 bases; J trimming: 5 bases; junction bases outside the gene matches: 16.

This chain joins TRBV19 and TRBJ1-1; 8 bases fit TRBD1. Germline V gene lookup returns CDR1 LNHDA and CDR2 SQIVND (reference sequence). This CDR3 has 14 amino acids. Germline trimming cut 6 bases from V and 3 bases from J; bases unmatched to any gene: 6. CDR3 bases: TGTGCCAGTAGCAAACAGGGGGTGGACACTGAAGCTTTCTTT. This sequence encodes CASSKQGVDTEAFF.

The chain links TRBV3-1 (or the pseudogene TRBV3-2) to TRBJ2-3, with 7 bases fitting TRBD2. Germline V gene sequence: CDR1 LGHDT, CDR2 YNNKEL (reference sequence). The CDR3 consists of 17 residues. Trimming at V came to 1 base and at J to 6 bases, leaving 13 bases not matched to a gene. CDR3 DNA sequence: TGTGCCAGCAGCCAAGGGGTGGGACTAAGGTCCCGTGATACGCAGTATTTT. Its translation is CASSQGVGLRSRDTQYF.

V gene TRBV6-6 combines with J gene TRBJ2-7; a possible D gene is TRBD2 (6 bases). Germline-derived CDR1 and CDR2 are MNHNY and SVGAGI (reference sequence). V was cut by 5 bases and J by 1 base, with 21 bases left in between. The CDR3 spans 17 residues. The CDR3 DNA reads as TGTGCCAGCAGTCAATACCTGGGGGACTCAACTTCCTACGAGCAGTACTTC. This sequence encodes CASSQYLGDSTSYEQYF.

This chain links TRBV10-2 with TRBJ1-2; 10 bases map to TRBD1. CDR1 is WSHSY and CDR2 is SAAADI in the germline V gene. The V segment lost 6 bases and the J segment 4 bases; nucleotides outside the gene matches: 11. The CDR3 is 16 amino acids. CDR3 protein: CASSLGQGVGPYGYTF. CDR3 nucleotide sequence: TGCGCCAGCAGCCTTGGACAGGGGGTAGGGCCCTATGGCTACACCTTC.

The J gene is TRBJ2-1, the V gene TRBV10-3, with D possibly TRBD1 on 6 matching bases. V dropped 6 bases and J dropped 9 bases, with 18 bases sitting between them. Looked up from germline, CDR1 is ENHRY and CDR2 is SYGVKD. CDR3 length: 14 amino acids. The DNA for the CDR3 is TGTGCCATCAGGATCGGGACAACGACTGGTGAGCAGTTCTTC. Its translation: CAIRIGTTTGEQFF.

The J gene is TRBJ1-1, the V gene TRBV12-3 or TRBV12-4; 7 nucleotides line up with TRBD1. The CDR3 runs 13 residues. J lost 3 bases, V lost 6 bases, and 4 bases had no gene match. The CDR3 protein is CASSSQGYTEAFF. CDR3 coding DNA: TGTGCCAGCAGCTCACAGGGGTACACTGAAGCTTTCTTT.

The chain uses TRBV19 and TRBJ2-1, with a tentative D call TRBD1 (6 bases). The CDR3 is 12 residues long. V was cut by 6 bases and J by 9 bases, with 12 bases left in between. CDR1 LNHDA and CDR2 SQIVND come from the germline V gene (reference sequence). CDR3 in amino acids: CASSKTGIEQFF. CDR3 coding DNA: TGTGCCAGTAGCAAAACAGGGATTGAGCAGTTCTTC.

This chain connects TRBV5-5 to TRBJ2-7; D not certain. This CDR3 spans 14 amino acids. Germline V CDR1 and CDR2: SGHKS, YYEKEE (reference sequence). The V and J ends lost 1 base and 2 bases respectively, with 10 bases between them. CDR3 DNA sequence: TGTGCCAGCAGCTTGTGGCTAGAGCCCTACGAGCAGTACTTC. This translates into CASSLWLEPYEQYF.

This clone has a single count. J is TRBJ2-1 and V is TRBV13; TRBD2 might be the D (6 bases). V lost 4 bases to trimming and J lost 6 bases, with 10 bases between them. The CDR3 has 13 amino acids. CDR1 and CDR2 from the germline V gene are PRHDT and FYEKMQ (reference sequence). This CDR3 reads CASSSGTANEQFF. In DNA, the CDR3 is TGTGCCAGCAGCTCCGGGACTGCCAATGAGCAGTTCTTC. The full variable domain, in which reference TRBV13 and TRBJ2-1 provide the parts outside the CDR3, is AAGVIQSPRHLIKEKRETATLKCYPIPRHDTVYWYQQGPGQDPQFLISFYEKMQSDKGSIPDRFSAQQFSDYHSELNMSSLELGDSALYFCASSSGTANEQFFGPGTRLTVL.

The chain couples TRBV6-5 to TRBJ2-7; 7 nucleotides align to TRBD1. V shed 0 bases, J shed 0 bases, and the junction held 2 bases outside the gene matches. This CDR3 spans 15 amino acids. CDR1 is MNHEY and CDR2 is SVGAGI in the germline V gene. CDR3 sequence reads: CASSYSWDSSYEQYF. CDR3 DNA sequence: TGTGCCAGCAGTTACTCGTGGGACAGCTCCTACGAGCAGTACTTC.

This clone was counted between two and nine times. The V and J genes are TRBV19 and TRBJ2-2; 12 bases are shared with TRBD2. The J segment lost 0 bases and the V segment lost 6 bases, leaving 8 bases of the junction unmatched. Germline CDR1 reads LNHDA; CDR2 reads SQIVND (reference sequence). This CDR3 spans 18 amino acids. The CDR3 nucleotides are TGTGCCAGTAGGATAAGGACTAGCGGGGCGACGAACACCGGGGAGCTGTTTTTT. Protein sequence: CASRIRTSGATNTGELFF.

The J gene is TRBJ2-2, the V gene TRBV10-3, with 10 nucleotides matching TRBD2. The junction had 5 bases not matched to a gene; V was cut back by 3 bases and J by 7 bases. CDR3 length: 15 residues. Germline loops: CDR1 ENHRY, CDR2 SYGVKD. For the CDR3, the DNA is TGTGCCATCAGTGAACGAGCGGGAGGGTACGGGGAGCTGTTTTTT. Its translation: CAISERAGGYGELFF.

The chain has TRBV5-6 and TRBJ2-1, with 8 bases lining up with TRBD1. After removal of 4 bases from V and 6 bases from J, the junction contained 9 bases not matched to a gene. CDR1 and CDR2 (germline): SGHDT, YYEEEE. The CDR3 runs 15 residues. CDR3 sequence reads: CASSGGDRGRNEQFF. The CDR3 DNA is TGTGCCAGCAGCGGTGGCGACAGGGGTCGCAATGAGCAGTTCTTC.

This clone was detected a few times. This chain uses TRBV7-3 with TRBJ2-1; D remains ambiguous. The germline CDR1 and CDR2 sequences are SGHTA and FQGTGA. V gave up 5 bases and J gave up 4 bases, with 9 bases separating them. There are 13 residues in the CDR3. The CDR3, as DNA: TGTGCCAGCAGCCCCGGGTCTTACAATGAGCAGTTCTTC. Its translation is CASSPGSYNEQFF.

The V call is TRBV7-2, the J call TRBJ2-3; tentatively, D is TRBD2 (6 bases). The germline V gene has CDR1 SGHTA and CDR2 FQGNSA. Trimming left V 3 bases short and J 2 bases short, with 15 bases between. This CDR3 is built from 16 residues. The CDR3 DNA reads TGTGCCAGCAGCTTCGGCGCGGGAAGACACACAGATACGCAGTATTTT. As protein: CASSFGAGRHTDTQYF. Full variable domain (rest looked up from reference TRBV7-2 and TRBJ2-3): GAGVSQSPSNKVTEKGKDVELRCDPISGHTALYWYRQSLGQGLEFLIYFQGNSAPDKSGLPSDRFSAERTGGSVSTLTIQRTQQEDSAVYLCASSFGAGRHTDTQYFGPGTRLTVL.

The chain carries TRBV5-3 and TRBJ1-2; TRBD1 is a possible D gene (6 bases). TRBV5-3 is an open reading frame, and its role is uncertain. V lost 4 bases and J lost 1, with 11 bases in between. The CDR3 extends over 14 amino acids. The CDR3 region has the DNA TGTGCCAGAAGCCCGACACAGGGTAACTATGGCTACACCTTC. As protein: CARSPTQGNYGYTF.

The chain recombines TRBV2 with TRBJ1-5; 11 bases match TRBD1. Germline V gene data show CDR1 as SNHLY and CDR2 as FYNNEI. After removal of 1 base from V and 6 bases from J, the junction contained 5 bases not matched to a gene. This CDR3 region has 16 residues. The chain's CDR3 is CASSEVGGQGGQPQHF. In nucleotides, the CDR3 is TGTGCCAGCAGTGAAGTGGGGGGACAGGGGGGTCAGCCCCAGCATTTT. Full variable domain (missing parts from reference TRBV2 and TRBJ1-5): EPEVTQTPSHQVTQMGQEVILRCVPISNHLYFYWYRQILGQKVEFLVSFYNNEISEKSEIFDDQFSVERPDGSNFTLKIRSTKLEDSAMYFCASSEVGGQGGQPQHFGDGTRLSIL.

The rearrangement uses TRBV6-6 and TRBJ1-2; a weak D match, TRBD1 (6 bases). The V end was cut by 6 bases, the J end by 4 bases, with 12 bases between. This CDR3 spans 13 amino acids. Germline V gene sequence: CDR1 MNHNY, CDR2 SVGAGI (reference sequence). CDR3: CASRWTEGYGYTF. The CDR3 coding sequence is TGTGCCAGCAGGTGGACAGAGGGCTATGGCTACACCTTC.

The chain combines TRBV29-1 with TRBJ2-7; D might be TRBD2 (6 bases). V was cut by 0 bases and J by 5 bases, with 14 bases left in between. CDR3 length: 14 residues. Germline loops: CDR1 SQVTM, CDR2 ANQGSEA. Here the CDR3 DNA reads TGCAGCGTTGAAGACCGCGGGGATGGCGACGAGCAGTACTTC. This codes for CSVEDRGDGDEQYF.

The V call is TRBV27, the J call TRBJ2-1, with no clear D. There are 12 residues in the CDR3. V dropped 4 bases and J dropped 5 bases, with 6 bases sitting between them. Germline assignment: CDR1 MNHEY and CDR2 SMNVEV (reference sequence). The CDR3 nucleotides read TGTGCCAGCAGTTGGGCGAACAATGAGCAGTTCTTC. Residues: CASSWANNEQFF.

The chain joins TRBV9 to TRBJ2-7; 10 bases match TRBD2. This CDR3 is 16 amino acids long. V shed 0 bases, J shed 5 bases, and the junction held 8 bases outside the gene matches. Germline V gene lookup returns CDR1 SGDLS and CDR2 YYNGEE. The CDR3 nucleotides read TGTGCCAGCAGCGTAGGTCTAGCGGGAGTGATCAACGAGCAGTACTTC. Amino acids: CASSVGLAGVINEQYF. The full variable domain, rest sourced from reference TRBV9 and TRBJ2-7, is DSGVTQTPKHLITATGQRVTLRCSPRSGDLSVYWYQQSLDQGLQFLIQYYNGEERAKGNILERFSAQQFPDLHSELNLSSLELGDSALYFCASSVGLAGVINEQYFGPGTRLTVT.

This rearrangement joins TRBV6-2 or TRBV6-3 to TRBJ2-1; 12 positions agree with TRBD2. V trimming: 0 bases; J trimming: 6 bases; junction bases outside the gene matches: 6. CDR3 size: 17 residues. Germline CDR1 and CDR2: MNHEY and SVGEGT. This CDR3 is CASSYSASGGAFNEQFF. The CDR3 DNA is TGTGCCAGCAGTTACTCGGCTAGCGGGGGGGCTTTCAATGAGCAGTTCTTC.

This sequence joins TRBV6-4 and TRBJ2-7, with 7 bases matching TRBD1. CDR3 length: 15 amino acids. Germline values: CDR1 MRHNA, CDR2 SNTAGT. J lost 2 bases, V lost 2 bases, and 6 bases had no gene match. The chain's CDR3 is CASSDGRTGTYEQYF. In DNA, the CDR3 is TGTGCCAGCAGTGACGGACGGACAGGAACCTACGAGCAGTACTTC.